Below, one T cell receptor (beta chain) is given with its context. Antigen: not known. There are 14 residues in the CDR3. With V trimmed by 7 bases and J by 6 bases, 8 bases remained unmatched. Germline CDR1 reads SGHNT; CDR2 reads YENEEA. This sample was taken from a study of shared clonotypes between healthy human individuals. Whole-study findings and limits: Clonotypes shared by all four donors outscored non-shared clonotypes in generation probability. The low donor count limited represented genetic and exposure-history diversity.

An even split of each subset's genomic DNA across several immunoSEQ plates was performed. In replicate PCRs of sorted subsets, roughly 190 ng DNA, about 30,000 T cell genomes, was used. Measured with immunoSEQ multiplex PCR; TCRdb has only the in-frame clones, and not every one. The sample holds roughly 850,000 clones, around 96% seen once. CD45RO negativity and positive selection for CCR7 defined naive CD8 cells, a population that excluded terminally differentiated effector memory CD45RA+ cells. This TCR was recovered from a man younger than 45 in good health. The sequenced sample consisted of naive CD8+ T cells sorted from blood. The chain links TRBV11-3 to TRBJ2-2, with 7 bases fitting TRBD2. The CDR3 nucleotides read TGTGCCAGCACCATCAGGGAGGGCGCCGGGGAGCTGTTTTTT. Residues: CASTIREGAGELFF.